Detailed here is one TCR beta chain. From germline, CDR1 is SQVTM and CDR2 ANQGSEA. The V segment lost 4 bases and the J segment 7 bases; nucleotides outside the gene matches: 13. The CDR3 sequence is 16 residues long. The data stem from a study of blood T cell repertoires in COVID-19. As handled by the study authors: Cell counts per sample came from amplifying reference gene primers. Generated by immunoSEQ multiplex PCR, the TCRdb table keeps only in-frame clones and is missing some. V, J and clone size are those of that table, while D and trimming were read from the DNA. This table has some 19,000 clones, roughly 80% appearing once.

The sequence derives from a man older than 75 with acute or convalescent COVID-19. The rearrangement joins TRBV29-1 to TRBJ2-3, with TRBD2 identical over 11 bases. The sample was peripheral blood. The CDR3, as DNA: TGCAGCGTTGGGCAGTTAGGCCTAGCGGGGGGTAATACGCAGTATTTT. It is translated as CSVGQLGLAGGNTQYF.